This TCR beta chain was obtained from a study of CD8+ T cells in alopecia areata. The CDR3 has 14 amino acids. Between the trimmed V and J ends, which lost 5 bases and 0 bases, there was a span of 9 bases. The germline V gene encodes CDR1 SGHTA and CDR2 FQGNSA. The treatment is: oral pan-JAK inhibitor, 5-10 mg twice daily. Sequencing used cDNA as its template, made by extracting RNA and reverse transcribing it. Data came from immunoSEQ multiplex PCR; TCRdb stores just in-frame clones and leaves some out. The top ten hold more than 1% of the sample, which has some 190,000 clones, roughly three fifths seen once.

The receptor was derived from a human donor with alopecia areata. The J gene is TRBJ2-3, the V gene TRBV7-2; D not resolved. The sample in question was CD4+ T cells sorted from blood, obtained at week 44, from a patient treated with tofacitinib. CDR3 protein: CASSPQTSTDTQYF. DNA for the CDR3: TGTGCCAGCAGCCCCCAGACTAGCACAGATACGCAGTATTTT.